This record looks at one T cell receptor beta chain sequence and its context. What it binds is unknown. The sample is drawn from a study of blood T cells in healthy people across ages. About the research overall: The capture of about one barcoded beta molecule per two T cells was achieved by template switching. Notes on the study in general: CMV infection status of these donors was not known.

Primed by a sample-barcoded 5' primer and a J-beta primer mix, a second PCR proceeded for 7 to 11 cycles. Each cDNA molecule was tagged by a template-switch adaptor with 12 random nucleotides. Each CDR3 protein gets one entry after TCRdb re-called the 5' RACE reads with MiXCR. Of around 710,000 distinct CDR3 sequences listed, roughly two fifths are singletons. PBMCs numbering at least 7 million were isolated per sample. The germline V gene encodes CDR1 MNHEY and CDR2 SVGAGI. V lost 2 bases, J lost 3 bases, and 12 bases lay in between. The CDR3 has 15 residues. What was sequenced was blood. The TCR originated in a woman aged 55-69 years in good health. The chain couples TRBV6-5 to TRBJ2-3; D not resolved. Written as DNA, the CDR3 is TGTGCCAGCAGTTACAAGGGCCGGGTTACAGATACGCAGTATTTT. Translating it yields CASSYKGRVTDTQYF.